Each of the 16 T cell receptor beta chains below was sequenced from the same sample in a study of lymphopenia after photon versus proton radiotherapy. The assay was immunoSEQ multiplex PCR, and TCRdb's table has in-frame clones only and misses some. The table shows some 20,000 clones, with approximately 90% occurring only once. Source: peripheral blood, taken from a patient treated with proton-based radiotherapy. The receptors here all came from a man older than 75 with esophageal cancer.

This sequence joins TRBV18 and TRBJ1-4; the D gene is possibly TRBD1 (6 bases). Germline V gene sequence: CDR1 KGHSH, CDR2 LQKENI. The CDR3 length is 14 residues. V was pared by 3 bases and J by 8 bases, with 13 bases between. The CDR3 protein is CASSPETGSEKLFF. In nucleotides, the CDR3 is TGTGCCAGCTCACCGGAAACAGGGAGCGAAAAACTGTTTTTT.

This rearrangement joins TRBV7-9 to TRBJ1-1; unclear D gene. This CDR3 is built from 13 residues. Germline CDR1 and CDR2: SEHNR and FQNEAQ (reference sequence). Trimming took off 4 bases at V and 4 bases at J, with 10 bases between the two ends. The CDR3 coding sequence is TGTGCCAGCAGCTCTCGAGGGAGCACTGAAGCTTTCTTT. It translates to CASSSRGSTEAFF.

The chain joins TRBV11-1 to TRBJ2-5; 8 positions match TRBD1. This CDR3 region has 15 residues. V shed 3 bases and J 6 bases; nucleotides not matched to a gene: 9. Germline V lookup: CDR1 SGHAT, CDR2 FQDESV (reference sequence). The CDR3 protein is CASSLGTGGTKTQYF. The CDR3 nucleotides are TGTGCCAGCAGCTTGGGGACAGGTGGTACGAAGACCCAGTACTTC.

The chain combines TRBV9 with TRBJ1-1, with no clear D. The CDR3 runs to 13 residues. Germline CDR1 reads SGDLS; CDR2 reads YYNGEE. Trimming removed 1 base from V and 1 base from J, with 5 bases in between. The CDR3 spells CASSVQTNTEAFF. The CDR3 DNA reads TGTGCCAGCAGCGTACAGACGAACACTGAAGCTTTCTTT.

The sample holds one count of this clone. The chain links TRBV5-1 to TRBJ1-4; D is unclear. The CDR3 length is 14 residues. V was trimmed by 5 bases and J by 0 bases, leaving 8 bases between them. The germline CDR1 and CDR2 sequences are SGHRS and YFSETQ. This chain's CDR3 is CASRPFATNEKLFF. The CDR3 DNA reads TGCGCCAGCAGGCCTTTCGCAACTAATGAAAAACTGTTTTTT.

This clone showed up just once. V is TRBV4-3 and J is TRBJ2-7, with unresolved D. Per germline, CDR1 LGHNA and CDR2 YSLEER. The length of the CDR3 is 15 residues. V lost 1 base and J 0 bases, leaving 10 bases between the germline ends. This chain's CDR3 is CASSQGVQGSYEQYF. DNA of the CDR3: TGCGCCAGCAGCCAAGGGGTACAAGGCTCCTACGAGCAGTACTTC.

The chain is built from TRBV7-2 and TRBJ1-5; possibly TRBD1 for D (6 bases). The CDR3 totals 15 residues. CDR1 and CDR2 (germline): SGHTA, FQGNSA. V gave up 5 bases and J gave up 5 bases, with 16 bases separating them. The CDR3: CASSGSNRVYQPQHF. CDR3 DNA: TGTGCCAGCAGCGGGTCGAACAGGGTCTATCAGCCCCAGCATTTT.

V and J are TRBV7-2 and TRBJ1-4, with D possibly matching TRBD1 (5 bases). This CDR3 is built from 13 residues. CDR1 is SGHTA, CDR2 FQGNSA, per germline. The germline V and J ends were trimmed by 6 bases and 8 bases, with 13 bases remaining between them. CDR3: CASRPPGDEKLFF. CDR3 bases: TGTGCCAGCAGGCCACCGGGGGACGAAAAACTGTTTTTT.

CDR3 sequence (DNA): TGTGCCAGCAGCGGAGACTCGTACCGAGATACGCAGTATTTT. Protein sequence: CASSGDSYRDTQYF. The chain carries TRBV7-2 and TRBJ2-3, with no clear D. The CDR3 totals 14 residues. Deletions cut 5 bases from V and 5 bases from J, with 14 bases between. Germline V gene sequence: CDR1 SGHTA, CDR2 FQGNSA.

The rearrangement links TRBV6-5 to TRBJ1-5; 9 bases agree with TRBD1. The CDR3 covers 15 residues. CDR1 is MNHEY and CDR2 is SVGAGI in the germline V gene. Trimming took 5 bases from V and 5 from J; bases not matched to a gene: 7. The chain's CDR3 is CASSKTGGFDQPQHF. Written as DNA, the CDR3 is TGTGCCAGCAGTAAGACAGGGGGGTTCGATCAGCCCCAGCATTTT.

This clone was found once. This rearrangement joins TRBV18 to TRBJ1-5; perhaps TRBD1 as D (6 bases). Trimming removed 6 bases at V and 5 bases at J, with 14 bases between. The CDR3 covers 14 residues. Germline V lookup: CDR1 KGHSH, CDR2 LQKENI. Here the CDR3 reads CASSPTDRDQPQHF. The CDR3 coding sequence is TGTGCCAGCTCCCCCACGGACAGAGATCAGCCCCAGCATTTT.

The chain joins TRBV4-1 to TRBJ2-4; D is unclear. The germline V gene encodes CDR1 MGHRA and CDR2 YSYEKL. There are 17 residues in the CDR3. V was cut by 0 bases and J by 2 bases, with 14 bases left in between. The CDR3 bases are TGCGCCAGCAGCCAAGATTCGCCAATCTTGTCCAAAAACATTCAGTACTTC. Translating it yields CASSQDSPILSKNIQYF.

The chain uses TRBV29-1 and TRBJ2-3, with 9 bases aligning to TRBD2. V lost 5 bases to trimming and J lost 4 bases; unmatched junction nucleotides: 7. The germline CDR1 and CDR2 sequences are SQVTM and ANQGSEA. The CDR3 covers 14 residues. The CDR3 DNA follows: TGCAGCGTTACCGGGACTAGCTCGTCAGATACGCAGTATTTT. Its protein product is CSVTGTSSSDTQYF.

The rearrangement joins TRBV5-1 to TRBJ2-3, with TRBD2 matching 12 bases. The CDR3 loop spans 15 amino acids. CDR1 SGHRS and CDR2 YFSETQ come from the germline V gene. Losses at the gene ends were 4 bases for V and 4 bases for J; bases not matched to a gene: 4. The CDR3 here is CASSRTSGISDTQYF. CDR3 sequence (DNA): TGCGCCAGCAGCCGGACTAGCGGGATATCAGATACGCAGTATTTT.

V usage is TRBV5-1 and J usage is TRBJ2-5; D not certain. Germline V gives CDR1 SGHRS, CDR2 YFSETQ. V was pared by 1 base and J by 1 base, with 11 bases between. This CDR3 region has 15 residues. CDR3 sequence reads: CASSLFGSIQETQYF. The DNA for the CDR3 is TGCGCCAGCAGCTTGTTCGGTTCAATCCAAGAGACCCAGTACTTC.

J is TRBJ2-3 and V is TRBV15, with D tentatively TRBD2 (6 bases). Germline assignment: CDR1 LNHNV and CDR2 YYDKDF (reference sequence). This CDR3 spans 16 amino acids. The V and J ends lost 1 base and 3 bases respectively, with 14 bases between them. The CDR3 DNA follows: TGTGCCACCAGCAGAGGAGGGCAGGCGGGAACAGATACGCAGTATTTT. Translation gives CATSRGGQAGTDTQYF.